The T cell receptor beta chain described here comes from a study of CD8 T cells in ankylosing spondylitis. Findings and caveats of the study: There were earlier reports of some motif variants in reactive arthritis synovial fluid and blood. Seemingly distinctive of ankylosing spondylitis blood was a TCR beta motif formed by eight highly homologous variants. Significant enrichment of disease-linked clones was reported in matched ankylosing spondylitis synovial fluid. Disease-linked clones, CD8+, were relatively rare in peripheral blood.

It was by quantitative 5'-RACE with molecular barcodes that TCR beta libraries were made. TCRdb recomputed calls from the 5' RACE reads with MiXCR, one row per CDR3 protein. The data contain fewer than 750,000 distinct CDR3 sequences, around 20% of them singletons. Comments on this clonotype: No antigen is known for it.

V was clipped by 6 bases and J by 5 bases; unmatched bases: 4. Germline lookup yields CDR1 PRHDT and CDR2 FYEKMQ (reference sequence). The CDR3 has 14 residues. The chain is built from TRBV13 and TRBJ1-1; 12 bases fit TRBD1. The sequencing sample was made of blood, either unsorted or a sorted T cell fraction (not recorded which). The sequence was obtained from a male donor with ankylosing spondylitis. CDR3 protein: CASRGTGGLTEAFF. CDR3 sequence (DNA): TGTGCCAGCAGGGGGACAGGGGGCTTGACTGAAGCTTTCTTT.